This TCR beta chain appears in the sequencing data of a study of beta chain features in type 1 diabetes. About this clone: Its target is not known.

Expressed TCRB transcripts were sequenced after all isolated RNA was converted to cDNA. Assay: immunoSEQ multiplex PCR; the TCRdb copy retains only in-frame clones and omits some. The data hold hundreds of thousands of clones, with roughly a sixth observed a single time. A sort by CD45RO/CCR7/CD25/CD127/CD95/CD27 yielded CD4+ naive, central memory, regulatory and stem cell-like memory cells. Trimming removed 5 bases from V and 9 bases from J, with 11 bases in between. The CDR3 contains 12 residues. Germline V gene data show CDR1 as SEHNR and CDR2 as FQNEAQ (reference sequence). Study outcomes and limitations: Patients showed naive, central memory and Treg TCRB repertoires that appeared more similar than those of healthy donors. Whatever favoring of shorter templates PCR might show would apply equally to patients and controls. Cells that show high TCR expression could be over-represented by cDNA sequencing.

This receptor was identified in a man between 18 and 29 years old in good health. The chain carries TRBV7-9 and TRBJ2-1; D unclear. Sequencing used naive CD4+ T cells from blood. As DNA, the CDR3 is TGTGCCAGCAGCCCCCAAAAGGCTGAGCAGTTCTTC. Protein product: CASSPQKAEQFF.